Listed below are T cell receptor beta chains from one sample, sequenced in a study of quantifying T cell responses using KT2 cells. In TCRdb, the UMI-ligation and nested PCR reads were re-called with MiXCR into one record per CDR3 protein. The table records 40,000 to 55,000 distinct CDR3 sequences, around a tenth of them present only once. The sample was PBMCs spiked with cells of the T cell clone KT2. These receptors were collected from a human donor. Both conserved end residues are part of each CDR3. A D gene is named only where the DNA matches it firmly. Expanded clones get a size class; other rows say once, few or many, or leave the size out.

d_gene	abundance	v_gene	j_gene	CDR3aa	CDR3nt
.	few	TRBV20-1	TRBJ1-1	CSARVGSVNTEAFF	TGCAGTGCTAGGGTGGGCTCGGTGAACACTGAAGCTTTCTTT
.	.	TRBV5-5	TRBJ1-4	CASSLAARNEKLFF	TGTGCCAGCAGCTTGGCCGCACGTAATGAAAAACTGTTTTTT
.	few	TRBV7-3	TRBJ1-1	CASSAQGRTEAFF	TGTGCCAGCAGCGCCCAGGGACGGACTGAAGCTTTCTTT
.	few	TRBV18	TRBJ1-2	CASSPLADSYGYTF	TGTGCCAGCTCACCATTAGCGGATTCCTATGGCTACACCTTC
TRBD1	.	TRBV5-4	TRBJ1-2	CASSLVGQGLKVDGYTF	TGTGCCAGCAGCTTGGTCGGACAGGGGCTGAAAGTGGATGGCTACACCTTC
TRBD2	few	TRBV11-1	TRBJ2-3	CASSLQSGSSDTQYF	TGTGCCAGCAGCCTCCAAAGCGGGAGTTCAGATACGCAGTATTTT
.	many	TRBV6-6	TRBJ2-1	CASSSPNTQGTLFF	TGTGCCAGCAGTTCACCTAACACACAGGGAACTCTGTTCTTC
.	few	TRBV3-1	TRBJ2-4	CASSLLTRGRIQYF	TGTGCCAGCAGCCTTCTAACACGGGGAAGAATTCAGTACTTC
TRBD1	.	TRBV27	TRBJ2-7	CASRQPGQGREQYF	TGTGCCAGCAGACAACCGGGACAGGGTCGAGAGCAGTACTTC
.	many	TRBV11-2	TRBJ2-3	CASSLRRGRSTDTQYF	TGTGCCAGCAGTCTTCGGCGAGGGCGGAGTACAGATACGCAGTATTTT
.	.	TRBV20-1	TRBJ2-3	CSARGVGGSTDTQYF	TGCAGTGCTAGGGGTGTTGGCGGAAGCACAGATACGCAGTATTTT
.	.	TRBV3-1	TRBJ2-5	CASSVLSGDTETQYF	TGTGCCAGCAGCGTCTTGTCGGGAGATACCGAGACCCAGTACTTC
.	.	TRBV12-3/TRBV12-4	TRBJ2-4	CASSLGLADIQYF	TGTGCCAGCAGCCTAGGGTTAGCGGACATTCAGTACTTC
.	few	TRBV20-1	TRBJ1-1	CSARDGGSDAFF	TGCAGTGCTAGAGATGGGGGGTCTGATGCTTTCTTT
.	many	TRBV15	TRBJ2-2	CATSRDRLAGELFF	TGTGCCACCAGCAGAGACCGACTAGCCGGGGAGCTGTTTTTT
TRBD1	.	TRBV20-1	TRBJ1-5	CSARGDRAHLGSNQPQHF	TGCAGTGCTAGAGGGGACAGGGCCCATTTGGGTAGCAATCAGCCCCAGCATTTT
TRBD1	few	TRBV3-1	TRBJ2-7	CASSLRGQEAYEQYF	TGTGCCAGCAGCCTACGGGGACAGGAAGCCTACGAGCAGTACTTC
.	many	TRBV20-1	TRBJ2-3	CSARLGPSDTQYF	TGCAGTGCTAGACTTGGGCCCTCCGATACGCAGTATTTT
TRBD2	.	TRBV6-1	TRBJ2-5	CASSEASLAGAETQYF	TGTGCCAGCAGTGAAGCATCCCTAGCGGGAGCCGAGACCCAGTACTTC
.	many	TRBV7-2	TRBJ1-1	CASSFPGGTAFF	TGTGCCAGCAGCTTCCCCGGCGGGACAGCTTTCTTT
.	.	TRBV27	TRBJ2-2	CASSPRPDEKGVGELFF	TGTGCCAGCAGTCCCCGCCCTGACGAGAAGGGTGTCGGGGAGCTGTTTTTT
.	many	TRBV5-6	TRBJ1-4	CASTSWEDEKLFF	TGTGCCAGCACCTCTTGGGAGGACGAAAAACTGTTTTTT
.	few	TRBV7-8	TRBJ2-3	CASSSDDSTDTQYF	TGTGCCAGCAGCTCGGATGATAGCACAGATACGCAGTATTTT
.	.	TRBV5-1	TRBJ2-3	CASSLARSGTDTQYF	TGCGCCAGCAGCTTGGCCAGAAGCGGCACAGATACGCAGTATTTT
.	.	TRBV24-1	TRBJ1-1	CATSGGDTEAFF	TGTGCCACCAGTGGGGGGGACACTGAAGCTTTCTTT
TRBD2	few	TRBV4-3	TRBJ2-5	CASSRRLAITQETQYF	TGCGCCAGCAGCAGGCGACTAGCGATTACGCAAGAGACCCAGTACTTC
.	.	TRBV5-6	TRBJ2-7	CASSSQYPYEQYF	TGTGCCAGCAGTTCTCAATACCCCTACGAGCAGTACTTC
.	.	TRBV24-1	TRBJ1-5	CATSGASTRQGHGGNQPQHF	TGTGCCACCAGTGGTGCTTCTACTAGACAAGGACATGGAGGCAATCAGCCCCAGCATTTT
.	few	TRBV18	TRBJ2-7	CASSPPGSINEQYF	TGTGCCAGCTCACCGCCCGGTAGCATCAACGAGCAGTACTTC
.	few	TRBV10-3	TRBJ1-5	CAISEGSFGGLEPQHF	TGTGCCATCAGTGAGGGGTCTTTTGGCGGGCTGGAGCCCCAGCATTTT
TRBD1	few	TRBV2	TRBJ2-1	CASTPDRGRINEQFF	TGTGCCAGCACGCCGGACAGGGGGCGCATCAATGAGCAGTTCTTC
.	.	TRBV24-1	TRBJ1-6	CATSDEDGSSYNSPLHF	TGTGCCACCAGTGACGAAGACGGTAGCTCCTATAATTCACCCCTCCACTTT
.	.	TRBV4-1	TRBJ1-6	CASSPPAYNSPLHF	TGCGCCAGCAGCCCCCCAGCGTATAATTCACCCCTCCACTTT
TRBD1	many	TRBV29-1	TRBJ2-1	CSVDRGRYNEQFF	TGCAGCGTTGACAGGGGGCGTTACAATGAGCAGTTCTTC
TRBD2	few	TRBV5-1	TRBJ2-7	CASSLRTSGRIVGNEQYF	TGCGCCAGCAGCCTTAGGACTAGCGGGAGAATCGTGGGTAACGAGCAGTACTTC
.	few	TRBV18	TRBJ1-3	CASSPSFGAISGNTIYF	TGTGCCAGCTCACCTAGTTTCGGAGCCATCTCTGGAAACACCATATATTTT
TRBD1	.	TRBV5-1	TRBJ1-3	CASRSGTGDLLSGNTIYF	TGCGCCAGCAGGTCCGGGACAGGGGACCTGCTCTCTGGAAACACCATATATTTT
.	.	TRBV12-3/TRBV12-4	TRBJ2-1	CASSLLVVRDGEQFF	TGTGCCAGCAGTTTATTGGTAGTAAGGGATGGTGAGCAGTTCTTC
.	.	TRBV12-3/TRBV12-4	TRBJ1-5	CASSPTGLHQPQHF	TGTGCCAGCAGCCCGACAGGTCTTCATCAGCCCCAGCATTTT
.	.	TRBV11-3	TRBJ1-5	CASSKWTSGQANSNQPQHF	TGTGCCAGCAGCAAATGGACAAGTGGCCAAGCAAATAGCAATCAGCCCCAGCATTTT
TRBD1	few	TRBV7-3	TRBJ2-6	CASSLVGTGRSGANVLTF	TGTGCCAGCAGCTTAGTCGGGACAGGGAGATCAGGGGCCAACGTCCTGACTTTC
.	.	TRBV30	TRBJ2-3	CAWSVFRGREYF	TGTGCCTGGAGTGTATTTCGGGGGCGGGAGTATTTT